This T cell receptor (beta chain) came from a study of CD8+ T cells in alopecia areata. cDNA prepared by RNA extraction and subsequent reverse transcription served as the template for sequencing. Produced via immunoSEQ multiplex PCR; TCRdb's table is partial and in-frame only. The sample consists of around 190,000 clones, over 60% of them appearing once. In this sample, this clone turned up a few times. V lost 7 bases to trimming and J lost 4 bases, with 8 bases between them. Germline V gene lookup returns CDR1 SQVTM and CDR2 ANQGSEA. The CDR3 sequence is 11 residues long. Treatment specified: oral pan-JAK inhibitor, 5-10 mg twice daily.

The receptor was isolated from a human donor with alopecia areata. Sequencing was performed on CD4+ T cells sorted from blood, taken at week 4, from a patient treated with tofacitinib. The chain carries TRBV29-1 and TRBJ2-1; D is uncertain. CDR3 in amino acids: CSARRYNEQFF. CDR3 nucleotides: TGCAGCGCCAGGCGTTACAATGAGCAGTTCTTC.